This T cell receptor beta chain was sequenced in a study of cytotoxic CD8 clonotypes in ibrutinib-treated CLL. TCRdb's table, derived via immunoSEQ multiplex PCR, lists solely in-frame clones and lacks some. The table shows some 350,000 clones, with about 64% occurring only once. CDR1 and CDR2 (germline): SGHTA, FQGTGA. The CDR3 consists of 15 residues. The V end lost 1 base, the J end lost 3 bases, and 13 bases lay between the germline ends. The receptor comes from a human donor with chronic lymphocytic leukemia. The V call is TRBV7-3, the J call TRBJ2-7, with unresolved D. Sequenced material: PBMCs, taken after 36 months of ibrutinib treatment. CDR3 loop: CASSLIAAAGYEQYF. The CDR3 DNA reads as TGTGCCAGCAGCTTAATCGCCGCGGCAGGCTACGAGCAGTACTTC. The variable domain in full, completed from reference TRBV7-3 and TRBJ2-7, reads GAGVSQTPSNKVTEKGKYVELRCDPISGHTALYWYRQSLGQGPEFLIYFQGTGAADDSGLPNDRFFAVRPEGSVSTLKIQRTERGDSAVYLCASSLIAAAGYEQYFGPGTRLTVT.